This TCR beta chain comes out of a study of immune evolution from preneoplasia to lung adenocarcinoma. The assay was immunoSEQ multiplex PCR, and TCRdb's table has in-frame clones only and misses some. The data contain roughly 6,000 clones, roughly 81% of them singletons. Comments on this clone: Its antigen is not known.

The V and J ends lost 2 bases and 4 bases, in that order; junction bases with no gene match: 8. This CDR3 is 16 amino acids long. Per the germline V gene, CDR1 is MGHRA and CDR2 is YSYEKL. General observations from the study: Top clone share appeared to fall from AAH through AIS, MIA, adenocarcinoma. T cell clonality was higher in KRAS-mutant than EGFR-mutant or wild-type nodules.

The chain is built from TRBV4-1 and TRBJ1-5, with 7 bases lining up with TRBD1. The sequenced material came from FFPE invasive lung adenocarcinoma tissue. This TCR came from a person aged 45 to 60 with lung adenocarcinoma. The CDR3 sequence is CASSQPDRAPNQPQHF. In DNA, the CDR3 is TGCGCCAGCAGCCAACCCGACAGGGCGCCTAATCAGCCCCAGCATTTT.